This TCR beta chain was captured in a study of Ad26.COV2.S vaccination and SARS-CoV-2 variants. Background on the study: Ad26.COV2.S was injected intramuscularly once or twice, 56 days apart. General study findings and limits: Recipients of vaccine and of placebo showed similar breadth of their non-spike TCR repertoires. Overall T cell responses may have been underestimated by the analyses of TCR breadth and depth. Among vaccine recipients, spike-specific TCR breadth exceeded that of placebo recipients.

About this clone itself: The antigen is undetermined.

The CDR3 extends over 17 amino acids. From germline, CDR1 is MNHEY and CDR2 SMNVEV (reference sequence). Trimming took 5 bases from V and 4 from J; bases not matched to a gene: 13. Treatment specified: over 15 received Ad26.COV2.S at low or high dose, single or two shots; about 5 received placebo; per-sample allocation not given. Samples were taken on day 63 after the first vaccine or placebo injection. The method was immunoSEQ multiplex PCR; TCRdb's version includes in-frame clones alone and lacks a portion of them. The profile covers hundreds of thousands of clones, with 80% to 90% appearing a single time and 1.5% taken by the ten largest.

This specimen consisted of peripheral blood, obtained in a trial of Ad26.COV2.S vaccine versus placebo. This sequence originates from a person aged 18 to 59 who received the Ad26.COV2.S COVID-19 vaccine or a placebo. The chain has TRBV27 and TRBJ2-2; 7 positions agree with TRBD2. In nucleotides, the CDR3 is TGTGCCAGCAGTCCCGCGGTTTTGGGGAGGGGCACCGGGGAGCTGTTTTTT. This translates into CASSPAVLGRGTGELFF.